The 3 T cell receptor beta chains below come from one sample, sequenced in a study of shared clonotypes between healthy human individuals. Profiled with immunoSEQ multiplex PCR; TCRdb holds only in-frame clones, not every one. The sample shows hundreds of thousands of clones, approximately 95% of them seen only once. It was CD45RO-negative cells, positively selected for CCR7, that made up naive CD8 cells, with terminally differentiated effector memory CD45RA+ cells excluded. Material: naive CD8+ T cells sorted from blood. The receptors were gathered from a woman in her 30s in good health.

For this clone: Other DNA sequences from this sample encode an identical CDR3 as well. The genes are TRBV28 and TRBJ2-1; D remains unclear. V lost 3 bases and J lost 0, with 6 bases in between. CDR1 is MDHEN and CDR2 is SYDVKM in the germline V gene. This CDR3 has 14 amino acids. As DNA, the CDR3 is TGTGCCAGCAGTTTTTCGAGCTCCTACAATGAGCAGTTCTTC. Translation gives CASSFSSSYNEQFF.

The V gene is TRBV9, the J gene TRBJ2-1, with unresolved D. Germline V gene sequence: CDR1 SGDLS, CDR2 YYNGEE. The CDR3 extends over 14 amino acids. Trimming took 0 bases from V and 8 from J, leaving 12 bases between them. Here the CDR3 DNA reads TGTGCCAGCAGCGTAGCATGGAGTCTGGATGAGCAGTTCTTC. Protein: CASSVAWSLDEQFF.

The chain employs TRBV7-7 and TRBJ2-5, with D unresolved. The CDR3 has 14 residues. Germline lookup yields CDR1 SSHAT and CDR2 FNYEAQ (reference sequence). Trimming took 2 bases from V and 0 from J, leaving 7 bases between them. The CDR3 region is CASSLSLYQETQYF. DNA of the CDR3: TGTGCCAGCAGCTTAAGTCTGTACCAAGAGACCCAGTACTTC.